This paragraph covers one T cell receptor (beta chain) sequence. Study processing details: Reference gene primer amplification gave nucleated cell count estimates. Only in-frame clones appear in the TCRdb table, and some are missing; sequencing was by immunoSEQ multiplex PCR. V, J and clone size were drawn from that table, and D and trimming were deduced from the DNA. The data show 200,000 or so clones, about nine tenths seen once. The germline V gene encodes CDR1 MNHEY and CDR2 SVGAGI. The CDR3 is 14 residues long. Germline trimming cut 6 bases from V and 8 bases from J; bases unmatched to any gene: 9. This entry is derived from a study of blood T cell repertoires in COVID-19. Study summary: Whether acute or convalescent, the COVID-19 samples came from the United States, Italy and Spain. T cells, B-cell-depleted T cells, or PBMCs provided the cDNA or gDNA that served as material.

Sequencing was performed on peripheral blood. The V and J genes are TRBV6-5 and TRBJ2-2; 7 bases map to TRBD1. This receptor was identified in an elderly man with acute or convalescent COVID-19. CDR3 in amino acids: CASRPTTGDGELFF. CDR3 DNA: TGTGCCAGCAGACCGACCACAGGGGATGGGGAGCTGTTTTTT.